This paragraph covers one T cell receptor (beta chain) sequence. Its antigen remains unknown. This sample was taken from a study of T-cell memory formation after mild COVID-19. About the study: Clustering of TCRs was largely donor specific.

Overall study findings and caveats: The CD4+ clones that contracted clustered mainly within CM and EM, and the CD8+ clones concentrated in EMRA. Pre-infection memory harbored some responding clones, suggesting cross-reactive memory joined.

TCRalpha and TCRbeta libraries used 5'RACE with constant-segment primers and UMIs. TCRdb reprocessed the 5' RACE reads via MiXCR and lists one record per CDR3 protein. Counted here are approximately 580,000 distinct CDR3 sequences, roughly 20% occurring once; the ten biggest clones make up approximately 12%. The CDR3 is 14 residues long. The germline CDR1 and CDR2 sequences are SGHRS and YFSETQ. Trimming removed 0 bases at V and 3 bases at J, with 10 bases between. J is TRBJ2-7 and V is TRBV5-1; D might be TRBD1 (6 bases). Specimen: PBMCs or a T cell subset sorted from them (not recorded which). This sequence was found in an adult woman who had mild COVID-19 (a few samples of this study predate the infection). Cell type and time point are not known. CDR3 bases: TGCGCCAGCAGCTTGGCACAGGGTGTCTACGAGCAGTACTTC. Translation gives CASSLAQGVYEQYF.